This is a list of T cell receptor beta chains from one sample in a study of cytomegalovirus exposure and HLA in healthy donors. This table comes from immunoSEQ multiplex PCR, and its TCRdb copy is limited to in-frame clones, with some not included. The sample has 150,000 to 200,000 clones; roughly 70% are singletons. Sample: PBMCs. These TCRs come from a woman aged 45-65 years in good health and CMV-seropositive. Both conserved end residues are part of each CDR3. A D gene is named only where the DNA matches it firmly. Where a row states a size, it is once, few, many or the class of an expanded clone; other rows omit it.

v_call,clone_size,d_call,j_call,cdr3_nt,cdr3_aa
TRBV25-1,once,TRBD1,TRBJ2-2,TGTGCCAGCAGTAAGGGACAGAGAGACACCGGGGAGCTGTTTTTT,CASSKGQRDTGELFF
TRBV19,.,.,TRBJ1-3,TGTGCCAGTAGTCGCACTTACTCTGGAAACACCATATATTTT,CASSRTYSGNTIYF
TRBV5-5,once,.,TRBJ2-1,TGTGCCAGCAGCCGAAAGGACCCGGGGGCCTACAATGAGCAGTTCTTC,CASSRKDPGAYNEQFF
TRBV9,.,TRBD1,TRBJ2-1,TGTGCCAGCAGCGTAGCGGGTTTAGGGGGCTCCGGAGGTGAGCAGTTCTTC,CASSVAGLGGSGGEQFF
TRBV4-2,.,.,TRBJ1-1,TGTGCCAGCAGCCAACCCTCTCGGGAGGTCGTTGGGGCTTTCTTT,CASSQPSREVVGAFF
TRBV5-4,few,.,TRBJ2-1,TGTGCCAGCAGCTTGGCGGTGGGCGATTACAATGAGCAGTTCTTC,CASSLAVGDYNEQFF
TRBV7-2,.,TRBD2,TRBJ2-2,TGTGCCAGCAGACCAGCGGGGACCGGGGAGCTGTTTTTT,CASRPAGTGELFF
TRBV9,.,.,TRBJ2-1,TGTGCCAGCAGCTTCAGTTCCGGACAGTACAATGAGCAGTTCTTC,CASSFSSGQYNEQFF
TRBV9,.,TRBD2,TRBJ2-3,TGTGCCAGCAGCCCCCGACTAGCGGGGGGGCCGGGAACAGATACGCAGTATTTT,CASSPRLAGGPGTDTQYF
TRBV10-3,.,TRBD1,TRBJ1-1,TGTGCCATCAGTGAGCCCGCCGGACAGGGGGTTTCTACTGAAGCTTTCTTT,CAISEPAGQGVSTEAFF
TRBV5-1,.,.,TRBJ1-2,TGCGCCAGCAGCTTGAATAGTGGAGGGTTGAACTATGGCTACACCTTC,CASSLNSGGLNYGYTF
TRBV7-9,.,.,TRBJ1-1,TGTGCCAGCAGCTTACTCTCGGGGGGCCCGAACACTGAAGCTTTCTTT,CASSLLSGGPNTEAFF
TRBV15,.,.,TRBJ1-5,TGTGCCACCAGCAGAGGGGGGGGGAATCAGCCCCAGCATTTT,CATSRGGGNQPQHF
TRBV2,.,.,TRBJ1-3,TGTGCCAGCAGTGCCGTCTTGGGGGCAGGTGGAAACACCATATATTTT,CASSAVLGAGGNTIYF
TRBV27,.,TRBD1,TRBJ2-7,TGTGCCAGCAGTTTCTCCGACAGGGACGAGCAGTACTTC,CASSFSDRDEQYF
TRBV11-1,.,.,TRBJ1-2,TGTGCCAGCAGGCATCCAGGGGCAGGTGGCTACACCTTC,CASRHPGAGGYTF
TRBV5-1,.,TRBD2,TRBJ2-3,TGCGCCAGCAGCTTTAATAGCGGGACTAGCTGGGATACGCAGTATTTT,CASSFNSGTSWDTQYF
TRBV2,.,.,TRBJ1-6,TGTGCCAGCAGACGGTACTCCTATAATTCACCCCTCCACTTT,CASRRYSYNSPLHF
TRBV27,.,TRBD1,TRBJ2-1,TGTGCCAGCAGATTTAGACAGGGGGCGGAGGCCAATGAGCAGTTCTTC,CASRFRQGAEANEQFF
TRBV2,once,TRBD1,TRBJ1-5,TGTGCCAGCAGCCCTACAGGACAGGGGGGCAATCAGCCCCAGCATTTT,CASSPTGQGGNQPQHF
TRBV12-5,.,TRBD1,TRBJ1-2,TGTGCTAGTGGTTCCGGGACAGGACTCTATGGCTACACCTTC,CASGSGTGLYGYTF
TRBV6-5,.,.,TRBJ2-2,TGTGCCAGTACCAGGGGAATCTACGGCGGGGAGCTGTTTTTT,CASTRGIYGGELFF
TRBV5-4,.,TRBD1,TRBJ1-1,TGTGCCAGCAGCACCGACAGGGGGGGCACTGAAGCTTTCTTT,CASSTDRGGTEAFF
TRBV6-5,.,.,TRBJ1-2,TGTGCCAGCAGTTACGGGCAGGGCGGGGATTATGGCTACACCTTC,CASSYGQGGDYGYTF
TRBV7-2,.,.,TRBJ1-1,TGTGCCAGCAGCTTAACGAGAGGTACTGAAGCTTTCTTT,CASSLTRGTEAFF
TRBV9,once,TRBD2,TRBJ2-4,TGTGCCAGCAGCGCCGGGACTAGCGGGAGCATTCAGTACTTC,CASSAGTSGSIQYF
TRBV7-9,.,.,TRBJ2-3,TGTGCCAGCAGCTGGGGCGGGGGCGGTACGCAGTATTTT,CASSWGGGGTQYF
TRBV29-1,once,.,TRBJ2-7,TGCAGCGTTGTGCAGGGCCGGGTGACCGAGCAGTACTTC,CSVVQGRVTEQYF
TRBV7-9,.,.,TRBJ2-7,TGTGCCAGCAGCTTACCCGGGTCGAGCCCTGCATATTACTTC,CASSLPGSSPAYYF
TRBV13,.,TRBD2,TRBJ2-7,TGTGCCAGCAGCCCCGGACTAGCGGAGACCTACGAGCAGTACTTC,CASSPGLAETYEQYF
TRBV9,.,.,TRBJ2-7,TGTGCCAGCAGCGTAGGAGCAGGGCCGGCCTACGAGCAGTACTTC,CASSVGAGPAYEQYF
TRBV7-9,few,.,TRBJ1-4,TGTGCCAGCAGAGACGCGGCAACTAATGAAAAACTGTTTTTT,CASRDAATNEKLFF
TRBV15,.,.,TRBJ2-7,TGTGCCACCAGCAGAGATCAGGGCTACGAGCAGTACTTC,CATSRDQGYEQYF
TRBV6-1,.,.,TRBJ2-4,TGTGCCAGCAGATCCAACAGGGAAAACATTCAGTACTTC,CASRSNRENIQYF
TRBV5-1,.,.,TRBJ2-1,TGCGCCAGCAGCCTAGACAATGAGCAGTTCTTC,CASSLDNEQFF
TRBV2,.,TRBD1,TRBJ2-7,TGTGCCAGCAGCGAAGACCGGGACAGCTACGAGCAGTACTTC,CASSEDRDSYEQYF
TRBV9,.,.,TRBJ1-2,TGTGCCAGCAGCCGTAGCCCGGGAGGAGGCTACACCTTC,CASSRSPGGGYTF
TRBV7-7,.,TRBD1,TRBJ2-2,TGTGCCAGCAGTCCACTCCTGGGACAGGGGGCCGGGACCGGGGAGCTGTTTTTT,CASSPLLGQGAGTGELFF
TRBV15,.,TRBD1,TRBJ1-6,TGTGCCACCAGCAGTGACAGGGATAATTCACCCCTCCACTTT,CATSSDRDNSPLHF
TRBV10-3,.,.,TRBJ2-3,TGTGCCATCCAAAAGACAGGAGATACGCAGTATTTT,CAIQKTGDTQYF
TRBV6-4,.,.,TRBJ1-1,TGTGCCAGCAGTGGCCGGGACAAGAACACTGAAGCTTTCTTT,CASSGRDKNTEAFF
TRBV6-1,.,TRBD1,TRBJ1-5,TGTGCCAGCAACGACAACAGGGGGAGCAATCAGCCCCAGCATTTT,CASNDNRGSNQPQHF
TRBV18,few,.,TRBJ1-1,TGTGCCAGCTCACGAAGGGACAACGAAGCTTTCTTT,CASSRRDNEAFF
TRBV7-9,.,TRBD2,TRBJ2-1,TGTGCCAGCAGCTTAGCGGGGGGGATCCACAATGAGCAGTTCTTC,CASSLAGGIHNEQFF
TRBV6-6,.,.,TRBJ2-1,TGTGCCAGCAGTTACTCCCGGACAGTGGGAAATGAGCAGTTCTTC,CASSYSRTVGNEQFF
TRBV5-1,once,.,TRBJ1-2,TGCGCCAGCAGCTTAGGGGGGGACTATGGCTACACCTTC,CASSLGGDYGYTF
TRBV6-5,.,.,TRBJ1-1,TGTGCCAGCAGTTACTCGATCTGGCGAGGTAGGGGTGAAGCTTTCTTT,CASSYSIWRGRGEAFF
TRBV5-1,.,TRBD1,TRBJ2-6,TGCGCCAGCAGCTTGTTTCAGGGGGCGAGTGGGGCCAACGTCCTGACTTTC,CASSLFQGASGANVLTF
TRBV4-1,.,TRBD1,TRBJ1-2,TGCGCCAGCAGCGGACAGGGGGTTGTCCATGGCTACACCTTC,CASSGQGVVHGYTF
TRBV10-3,.,.,TRBJ2-1,TGTGCCATCAGTGAGTCCAGCGCCAGAACCTACAATGAGCAGTTCTTC,CAISESSARTYNEQFF
TRBV2,.,.,TRBJ1-2,TGTGCCAGCAGTGAGGCGGCCTTAGGAGGCTACACCTTC,CASSEAALGGYTF
TRBV7-9,once,TRBD2,TRBJ2-3,TGTGCCAGCACCCGCGGGGGGACCACAGATACGCAGTATTTT,CASTRGGTTDTQYF
TRBV5-1,.,.,TRBJ2-1,TGCGCCAGCAGCTTGTCAGGACTCCGGCGCGATGAGCAGTTCTTC,CASSLSGLRRDEQFF